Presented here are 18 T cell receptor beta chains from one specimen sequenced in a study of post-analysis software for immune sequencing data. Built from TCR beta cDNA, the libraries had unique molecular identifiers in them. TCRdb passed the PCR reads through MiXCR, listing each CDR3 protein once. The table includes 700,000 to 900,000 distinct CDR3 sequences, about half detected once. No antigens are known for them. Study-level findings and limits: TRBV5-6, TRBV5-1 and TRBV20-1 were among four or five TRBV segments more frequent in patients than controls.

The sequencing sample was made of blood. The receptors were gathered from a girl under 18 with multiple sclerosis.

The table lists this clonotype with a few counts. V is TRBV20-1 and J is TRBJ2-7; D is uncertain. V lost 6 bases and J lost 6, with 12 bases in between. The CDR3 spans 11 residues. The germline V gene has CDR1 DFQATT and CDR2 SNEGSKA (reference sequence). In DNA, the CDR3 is TGCAGTGCCCAGGCCACAAGCGAGCAGTACTTC. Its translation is CSAQATSEQYF.

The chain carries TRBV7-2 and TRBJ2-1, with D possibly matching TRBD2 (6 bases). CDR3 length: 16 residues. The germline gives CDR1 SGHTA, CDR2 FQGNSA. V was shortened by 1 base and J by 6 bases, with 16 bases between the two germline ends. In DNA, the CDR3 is TGTGCCAGCAGCTTAGTTATGACCACGGGAGCCAATGAGCAGTTCTTC. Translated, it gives CASSLVMTTGANEQFF.

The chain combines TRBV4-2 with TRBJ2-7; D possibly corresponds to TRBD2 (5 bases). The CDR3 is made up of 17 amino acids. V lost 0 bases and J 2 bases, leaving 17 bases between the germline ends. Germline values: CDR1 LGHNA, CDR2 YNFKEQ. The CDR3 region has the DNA TGTGCCAGCAGCCAAGAGGAAGACGGGAACCCCGCCTACGAGCAGTACTTC. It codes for CASSQEEDGNPAYEQYF.

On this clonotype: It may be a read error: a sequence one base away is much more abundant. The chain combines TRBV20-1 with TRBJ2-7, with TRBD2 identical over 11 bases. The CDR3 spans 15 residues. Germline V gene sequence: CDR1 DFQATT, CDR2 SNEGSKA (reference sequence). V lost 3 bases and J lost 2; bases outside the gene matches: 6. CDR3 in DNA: TGCAGTGCTAGTGCACTAGCGGGAGCGCCCTACGAGCAGTACTTC. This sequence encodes CSASALAGAPYEQYF.

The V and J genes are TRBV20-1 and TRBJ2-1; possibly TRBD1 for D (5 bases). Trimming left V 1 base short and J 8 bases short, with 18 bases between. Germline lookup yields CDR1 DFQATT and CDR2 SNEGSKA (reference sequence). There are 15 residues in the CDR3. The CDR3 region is CSARATVSKGHEQFF. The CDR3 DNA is TGCAGTGCTAGAGCCACTGTTTCCAAGGGGCATGAGCAGTTCTTC.

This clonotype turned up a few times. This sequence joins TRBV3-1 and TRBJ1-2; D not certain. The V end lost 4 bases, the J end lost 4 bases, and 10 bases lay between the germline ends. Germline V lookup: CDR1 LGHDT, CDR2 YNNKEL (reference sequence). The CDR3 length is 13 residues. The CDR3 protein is CASSREGFYGYTF. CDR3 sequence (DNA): TGTGCCAGCAGCCGGGAGGGCTTCTATGGCTACACCTTC.

The CDR3 coding sequence is TGCAGCGTTGAAAGGGGTCTAGCGAACACTGAAGCTTTCTTT. Amino acids: CSVERGLANTEAFF. V and J are TRBV29-1 and TRBJ1-1, with a possible D match to TRBD1 (5 bases). With 2 bases removed from V and 1 base from J, the gap between germline ends came to 11 bases. This CDR3 is built from 14 residues. Germline V gene lookup returns CDR1 SQVTM and CDR2 ANQGSEA.

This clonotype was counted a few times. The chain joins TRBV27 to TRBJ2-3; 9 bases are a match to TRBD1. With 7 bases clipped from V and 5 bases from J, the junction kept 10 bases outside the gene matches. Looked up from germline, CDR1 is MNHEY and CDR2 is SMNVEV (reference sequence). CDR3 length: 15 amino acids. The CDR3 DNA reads TGTGCCAGCAATCTTCCGGGACAGGGAAGAGATACGCAGTATTTT. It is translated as CASNLPGQGRDTQYF.

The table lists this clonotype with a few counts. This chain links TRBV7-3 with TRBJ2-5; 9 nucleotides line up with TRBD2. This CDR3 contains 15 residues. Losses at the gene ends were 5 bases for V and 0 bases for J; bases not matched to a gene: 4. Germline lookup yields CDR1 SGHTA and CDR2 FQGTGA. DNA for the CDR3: TGTGCCAGCAGCCCGCTAGCGGGACACCAAGAGACCCAGTACTTC. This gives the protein CASSPLAGHQETQYF.

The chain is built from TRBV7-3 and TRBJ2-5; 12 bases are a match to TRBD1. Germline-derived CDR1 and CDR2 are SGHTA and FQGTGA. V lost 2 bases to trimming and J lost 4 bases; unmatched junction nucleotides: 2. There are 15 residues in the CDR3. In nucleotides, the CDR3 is TGTGCCAGCAGCTTAGGGGACAGGGGGCGAGAGACCCAGTACTTC. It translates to CASSLGDRGRETQYF.

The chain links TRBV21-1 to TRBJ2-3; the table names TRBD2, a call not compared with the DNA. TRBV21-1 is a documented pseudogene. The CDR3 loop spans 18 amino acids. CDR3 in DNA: TGTGCCAGCAGCAAAGGGGGACTAGCGCCAACTAGCACAGATACGCAGTATTTT. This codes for CASSKGGLAPTSTDTQYF.

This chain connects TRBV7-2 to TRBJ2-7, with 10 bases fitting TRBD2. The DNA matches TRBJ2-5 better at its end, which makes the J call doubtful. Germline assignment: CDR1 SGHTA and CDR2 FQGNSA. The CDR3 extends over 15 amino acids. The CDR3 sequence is CASSLGLAGVGTQYF. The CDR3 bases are TGTGCCAGCAGCTTAGGCCTAGCGGGAGTTGGGACCCAGTACTTC.

DNA for the CDR3: TGTGCCAGCAGTTCCCGACAGGGTAGCGTGTTCAGCGAGCAGTACTTC. Its translation is CASSSRQGSVFSEQYF. This sequence joins TRBV28 and TRBJ2-7; 7 bases fit TRBD1. V lost 4 bases and J lost 6; bases outside the gene matches: 15. The CDR3 loop spans 16 amino acids. The V gene's germline CDR1 is MDHEN and CDR2 SYDVKM.

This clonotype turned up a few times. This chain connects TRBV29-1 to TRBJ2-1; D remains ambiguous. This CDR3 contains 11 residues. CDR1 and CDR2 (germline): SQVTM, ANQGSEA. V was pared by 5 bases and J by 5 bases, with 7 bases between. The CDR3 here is CSVNGHNEQFF. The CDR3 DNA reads TGCAGCGTTAACGGACACAATGAGCAGTTCTTC.

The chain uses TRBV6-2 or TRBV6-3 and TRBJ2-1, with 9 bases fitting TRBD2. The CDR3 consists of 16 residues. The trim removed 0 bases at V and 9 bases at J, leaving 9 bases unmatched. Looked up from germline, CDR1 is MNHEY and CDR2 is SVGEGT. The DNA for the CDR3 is TGTGCCAGCAGTTACTCGAACGCGGGAGGGGGCCGTGAGCAGTTCTTC. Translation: CASSYSNAGGGREQFF.

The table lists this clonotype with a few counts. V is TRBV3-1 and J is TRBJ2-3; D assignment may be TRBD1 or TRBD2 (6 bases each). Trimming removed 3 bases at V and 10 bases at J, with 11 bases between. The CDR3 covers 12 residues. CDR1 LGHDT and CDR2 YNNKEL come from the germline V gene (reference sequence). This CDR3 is CASSQGGAAQYF. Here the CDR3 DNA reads TGTGCCAGCAGCCAGGGGGGCGCGGCGCAGTATTTT.

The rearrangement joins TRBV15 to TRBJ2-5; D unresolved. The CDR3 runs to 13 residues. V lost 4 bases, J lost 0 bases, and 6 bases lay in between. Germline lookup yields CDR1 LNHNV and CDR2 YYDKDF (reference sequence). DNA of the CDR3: TGTGCCACCAGCACCGATTACCAAGAGACCCAGTACTTC. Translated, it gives CATSTDYQETQYF. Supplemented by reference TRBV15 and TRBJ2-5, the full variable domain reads DAMVIQNPRYQVTQFGKPVTLSCSQTLNHNVMYWYQQKSSQAPKLLFHYYDKDFNNEADTPDNFQSRRPNTSFCFLDIRSPGLGDTAMYLCATSTDYQETQYFGPGTRLLVL.

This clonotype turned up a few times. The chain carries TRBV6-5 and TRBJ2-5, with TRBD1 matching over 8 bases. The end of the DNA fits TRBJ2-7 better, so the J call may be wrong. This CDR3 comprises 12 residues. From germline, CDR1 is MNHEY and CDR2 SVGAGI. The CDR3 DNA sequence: TGTGCCAGCAGTATACAGGGGGGCGAGCAGTACTTC. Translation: CASSIQGGEQYF.